Shown below are 10 T cell receptor beta chains from a single sample sequenced in a study of T-cell reconstitution after alpha-beta-depleted transplantation in children. For TCRbeta, the library was prepared with unique molecular identifiers. TCRdb processed the PCR reads anew with MiXCR; each CDR3 protein has one entry. The sample consists of 500,000 to 750,000 distinct CDR3 sequences, 25% to 30% of them appearing once. Sequencing used PBMCs, obtained before TCRalphabeta/CD19-depleted stem cell transplant. The receptors were sampled from a boy under two years old with Wiskott-Aldrich syndrome, due to receive a stem cell transplant.

The chain carries TRBV19 and TRBJ1-1; 8 nucleotides line up with TRBD1. This CDR3 comprises 14 residues. The germline V gene encodes CDR1 LNHDA and CDR2 SQIVND (reference sequence). V gave up 3 bases and J gave up 3 bases; unmatched junction bases: 3. This chain's CDR3 is CASSMDRADTEAFF. The CDR3 region has the DNA TGTGCCAGTAGTATGGACAGGGCCGACACTGAAGCTTTCTTT.

This chain connects TRBV6-1 to TRBJ1-5; no firm D call. Germline V gene data show CDR1 as MNHNS and CDR2 as SASEGT. V gave up 1 base and J gave up 7 bases, with 8 bases separating them. This CDR3 has 13 amino acids. CDR3 DNA: TGTGCCAGCAGTGAAGGGTACGCACAGCCCCAGCATTTT. Its translation: CASSEGYAQPQHF.

The chain combines TRBV11-2 with TRBJ2-7, with 9 nucleotides matching TRBD2. Germline V lookup: CDR1 SGHAT, CDR2 FQNNGV. The CDR3 sequence is 17 residues long. The junction had 14 bases not matched to a gene; V was cut back by 5 bases and J by 3 bases. The chain's CDR3 is CASSPAGTSFFRYEQYF. In DNA form, the CDR3 reads TGTGCCAGCAGCCCGGCCGGGACTAGCTTTTTTCGCTACGAGCAGTACTTC.

The table lists this clonotype with a few counts. The rearrangement uses TRBV5-1 and TRBJ2-5, with D maybe TRBD2 (6 bases). V lost 0 bases and J lost 5, with 14 bases in between. Germline CDR1 and CDR2: SGHRS and YFSETQ. The CDR3 loop spans 15 amino acids. In DNA, the CDR3 is TGCGCCAGCAGCTTGGAGGACTACGCCCGGGAGACCCAGTACTTC. This sequence encodes CASSLEDYARETQYF.

This chain uses TRBV5-5 with TRBJ2-3; D gene ambiguous. The ends were cut back, 0 bases at V and 14 bases at J, with 16 bases in the middle. This CDR3 has 13 residues. From germline, CDR1 is SGHKS and CDR2 YYEKEE (reference sequence). The CDR3 DNA reads TGTGCCAGCAGCTTGGAATCTCGGCCTCCCGGGTATTTT. Its translation is CASSLESRPPGYF.

V and J are TRBV11-1 and TRBJ2-7; D remains unclear. The CDR3 contains 14 residues. Germline CDR1 is SGHAT and CDR2 is FQDESV (reference sequence). V was shortened by 5 bases and J by 3 bases, with 14 bases between the two germline ends. DNA of the CDR3: TGTGCCAGCAGCCCGACGGACCAGTTCTACGAGCAGTACTTC. It is translated as CASSPTDQFYEQYF.

This rearrangement joins TRBV29-1 to TRBJ2-7; 11 positions match TRBD2. V lost 1 base to trimming and J lost 6 bases; unmatched junction nucleotides: 2. The CDR3 is made up of 13 amino acids. CDR1 and CDR2 (germline): SQVTM, ANQGSEA. The CDR3, as DNA: TGCAGCGTTGAAGGACTAGCGGGAAGCGAGCAGTACTTC. Its translation: CSVEGLAGSEQYF.

This clonotype was observed a handful of times. V gene TRBV28 combines with J gene TRBJ2-5; 12 bases map to TRBD2. In germline, CDR1 is MDHEN, CDR2 SYDVKM. With 8 bases clipped from V and 4 bases from J, the junction kept 8 bases outside the gene matches. This CDR3 comprises 15 residues. The chain's CDR3 is CASFPTSGRVETQYF. As DNA, the CDR3 is TGTGCCAGCTTCCCGACTAGCGGGAGAGTAGAGACCCAGTACTTC.

The table lists this clonotype with a few counts. The V and J genes are TRBV4-2 and TRBJ2-7; D remains ambiguous. V was clipped by 0 bases and J by 3 bases, with 9 bases between them. The CDR3 sequence is 14 residues long. CDR1 and CDR2 from the germline V gene are LGHNA and YNFKEQ. The CDR3 nucleotides are TGTGCCAGCAGCCAAGAGCGCAACAGCTACGAGCAGTACTTC. It encodes CASSQERNSYEQYF.

The rearrangement links TRBV5-4 to TRBJ2-5, with TRBD1 as a possible D gene (6 bases). This CDR3 region has 13 residues. Trimming cost V 1 base and J 5 bases, with 9 bases left between them. CDR1 and CDR2 from the germline V gene are SGHNT and YYREEE (reference sequence). CDR3 coding DNA: TGTGCCAGCAGCTTGCGGGACAAGGAGACCCAGTACTTC. It yields the protein CASSLRDKETQYF.